This T cell receptor beta chain emerged from a study of OX40 agonist ivuxolimab in advanced cancers. Study-level background: 40% to 50% of patients had received prior checkpoint inhibitor therapy. Three dose-escalation patients had partial responses: one with hepatocellular carcinoma and two with cutaneous melanoma.

Looked up from germline, CDR1 is SGDLS and CDR2 is YYNGEE. The CDR3 extends over 15 amino acids. J was trimmed by 6 bases and V by 3 bases; bases with no gene match: 3. A remark on this clone: Its specificity is not known.

The data were produced by immunoSEQ multiplex PCR, yet TCRdb's version contains in-frame clones alone and is incomplete. The repertoire includes roughly 70,000 clones, 80% to 90% of them detected once, and approximately 0.75% sits in the top ten. Findings and caveats of the study: CD4+ and CD8+ blood T cells expanded clonally by week 6 at 0.1 to 3.0 mg/kg. On average, CD8+ T cells had more expanded clones than CD4+.

The chain has TRBV9 and TRBJ2-2; the match to TRBD1 covers 12 bases. This clonotype originated in an adult with an advanced solid tumor such as melanoma, head and neck, liver or kidney cancer. Material: CD4+ or CD8+ T cells sorted from blood, obtained in a trial of the OX40 agonist ivuxolimab. CDR3 protein: CASSAGQGAAGELFF. In DNA form, the CDR3 reads TGTGCCAGCAGCGCGGGACAGGGGGCGGCCGGGGAGCTGTTTTTT.